The following is a T cell receptor (beta chain) sequence with its context. The antigen is not known. The CDR3 sequence is 12 residues long. Germline assignment: CDR1 MDHEN and CDR2 SYDVKM. V lost 8 bases to trimming and J lost 2 bases, with 9 bases between them. Naive and memory CD4+ T cell DNA was deep-sequenced without culture. This table comes from immunoSEQ multiplex PCR, and its TCRdb copy is limited to in-frame clones, with some not included. Among tens of thousands of clones listed, 93% were seen once. This record belongs to a study of CD4 T cells in relation to SARS-CoV-2 and coronaviruses. Study-wide findings and caveats: Compared with monoreactive clones, crossreactive clones showed significantly weaker SARS-CoV-2 expansion. Crossreactivity was assessed only for spike protein, not other viral proteins. No donor gave both pre-pandemic and post-infection samples.

CD4+ T cells from unexposed donors were obtained before the COVID-19 pandemic (2011-2018). The chain employs TRBV28 and TRBJ1-2; D uncertain. The TCR sequence derives from a human donor in good health. Source material: naive CD4+ T cells from PBMCs. Subset: naive CD4+ T cells isolated by negative enrichment. The CDR3 reads CASETQNYGYTF. The CDR3 DNA sequence: TGTGCCAGCGAGACGCAAAACTATGGCTACACCTTC.